Presented here are 29 T cell receptor beta chains from one specimen sequenced in a study of blood T cell repertoires in COVID-19. Sequencing was performed with immunoSEQ multiplex PCR; in TCRdb, only in-frame clones are kept and a portion is missing. The sample has over 450,000 clones, roughly 89% seen once. Sequencing was done on a sample of peripheral blood. The source is a man aged 18 to 35 with COVID-19, enrolled during active disease.

This rearrangement joins TRBV30 to TRBJ2-1; perhaps TRBD2 as D (6 bases). Germline values: CDR1 GTSNPN, CDR2 SVGIG (reference sequence). Trimming left V 2 bases short and J 6 bases short, with 8 bases between. The CDR3 spans 12 residues. The CDR3 spells CAWSWDFNEQFF. CDR3 DNA sequence: TGTGCCTGGAGTTGGGACTTCAATGAGCAGTTCTTC.

The J gene is TRBJ2-7, the V gene TRBV11-3; no clear D. CDR3 size: 12 residues. Between the trimmed V and J ends, which lost 1 base and 3 bases, there was a span of 4 bases. CDR1 is SGHNT, CDR2 YENEEA, per germline. The CDR3 DNA sequence: TGTGCCAGCAGCTTAGTCGGCTACGAGCAGTACTTC. This encodes CASSLVGYEQYF.

The J gene is TRBJ1-2, the V gene TRBV9; TRBD1 agrees at 10 bases. Germline values: CDR1 SGDLS, CDR2 YYNGEE. Trimming cost V 4 bases and J 8 bases; bases outside gene matches: 20. The CDR3 is made up of 18 amino acids. The CDR3 is CASSSRASRQGAFEGYTF. Here the CDR3 DNA reads TGTGCCAGCAGCTCCCGAGCGAGTAGACAGGGGGCTTTCGAGGGCTACACCTTC.

V and J are TRBV5-4 and TRBJ1-1, with 7 bases identical to TRBD1. Germline CDR1 reads SGHNT; CDR2 reads YYREEE (reference sequence). The V gene end was trimmed by 4 bases and the J gene end by 1 base; junction bases not matched to a gene: 4. The CDR3 covers 14 residues. The CDR3 DNA sequence: TGTGCCAGCAGCGCGGGACAGAGGAACACTGAAGCTTTCTTT. Translating gives CASSAGQRNTEAFF.

The chain has TRBV9 and TRBJ2-6, with TRBD2 matching 9 bases. CDR3 length equals 16 residues. Germline V lookup: CDR1 SGDLS, CDR2 YYNGEE. V dropped 1 base and J dropped 2; count of bases not matched to a gene: 1. The CDR3 DNA follows: TGTGCCAGCAGCGTACTAGCGGGAACTGGGGCCAACGTCCTGACTTTC. Translating it yields CASSVLAGTGANVLTF.

The rearrangement joins TRBV14 to TRBJ2-2; 14 bases align to TRBD2. J lost 3 bases, V lost 4 bases, and 1 base had no gene match. CDR1 is SGHDN and CDR2 is FVKESK in the germline V gene. This CDR3 is 16 amino acids long. CDR3 loop: CASSPGLAGDTGELFF. CDR3 coding DNA: TGTGCCAGCAGCCCGGGACTAGCGGGAGACACCGGGGAGCTGTTTTTT. The full variable domain, rest sourced from reference TRBV14 and TRBJ2-2, is EAGVTQFPSHSVIEKGQTVTLRCDPISGHDNLYWYRRVMGKEIKFLLHFVKESKQDESGMPNNRFLAERTGGTYSTLKVQPAELEDSGVYFCASSPGLAGDTGELFFGEGSRLTVL.

The CDR3, as DNA: TGTGCCATCAGTCCGGGAGGGTCCTACAATGAGCAGTTCTTC. This gives the protein CAISPGGSYNEQFF. The gene calls are TRBV10-3 and TRBJ2-1; 8 bases map to TRBD2. CDR1 and CDR2 from the germline V gene are ENHRY and SYGVKD. The CDR3 spans 14 residues. V lost 5 bases and J lost 1; bases outside the gene matches: 1.

This sequence joins TRBV5-1 and TRBJ1-4; 8 bases are shared with TRBD1. After removal of 5 bases from V and 3 bases from J, the junction contained 6 bases not matched to a gene. The CDR3 is made up of 15 amino acids. CDR1 SGHRS and CDR2 YFSETQ come from the germline V gene. This CDR3 is CASRLTGQANEKLFF. The CDR3 bases are TGCGCCAGCAGACTTACGGGACAGGCTAATGAAAAACTGTTTTTT.

The V and J genes are TRBV12-5 and TRBJ2-3; the match to TRBD2 covers 11 bases. Germline CDR1 and CDR2: LGHNT and FRNRAP. With V trimmed by 5 bases and J by 5 bases, 3 bases remained unmatched. The CDR3 sequence is 14 residues long. CDR3 region: CASGPGLAGDTQYF. In DNA, the CDR3 is TGTGCTAGTGGTCCCGGACTAGCGGGAGATACGCAGTATTTT.

The chain recombines TRBV3-1 (or the pseudogene TRBV3-2) with TRBJ2-1, with TRBD2 matching 10 bases. The CDR3 has 19 amino acids. Trimming cost V 1 base and J 1 base; bases outside gene matches: 10. Germline CDR1 is LGHDT and CDR2 is YNNKEL (reference sequence). The DNA of the CDR3 is TGTGCCAGCAGCCAAGTGGAAGCGGGGGGGCTCCTGTCCTACAATGAGCAGTTCTTC. Translation gives CASSQVEAGGLLSYNEQFF.

The chain carries TRBV6-6 and TRBJ2-7, with a tentative D call TRBD1 (6 bases). V lost 7 bases and J lost 2, with 12 bases in between. CDR3 length equals 13 residues. The germline V gene encodes CDR1 MNHNY and CDR2 SVGAGI (reference sequence). The CDR3 loop reads CASTAGEPYEQYF. CDR3 nucleotide sequence: TGTGCCAGCACGGCAGGGGAGCCCTACGAGCAGTACTTC.

V usage is TRBV18 and J usage is TRBJ2-2; the D gene is possibly TRBD2 (5 bases). Looked up from germline, CDR1 is KGHSH and CDR2 is LQKENI. The CDR3 length is 17 residues. The V end lost 2 bases, the J end lost 2 bases, and 15 bases lay between the germline ends. The CDR3 DNA reads as TGTGCCAGCTCACCAAGGAGTGGAGGTCTAAACACCGGGGAGCTGTTTTTT. Its translation: CASSPRSGGLNTGELFF.

The rearrangement uses TRBV12-5 and TRBJ2-7; 13 nucleotides align to TRBD2. V lost 5 bases, J lost 5 bases, and 9 bases stayed unmatched. CDR1 LGHNT and CDR2 FRNRAP come from the germline V gene. CDR3 length: 16 residues. The CDR3 nucleotides read TGTGCTAGTGGTAAGCCACCGGGACTAGCGGGACACGAGCAGTACTTC. Amino acids: CASGKPPGLAGHEQYF.

The rearrangement uses TRBV3-1 (or the pseudogene TRBV3-2) and TRBJ1-4, with 7 bases lining up with TRBD1. The germline gives CDR1 LGHDT, CDR2 YNNKEL (reference sequence). After removal of 5 bases from V and 4 bases from J, the junction contained 7 bases not matched to a gene. CDR3 size: 15 residues. Here the CDR3 DNA reads TGTGCCAGCAGCAGGAACAGGGGTTATAATGAAAAACTGTTTTTT. This codes for CASSRNRGYNEKLFF.

DNA for the CDR3: TGTGCCAGTACCCCTCGCCGGGACAGATCTTACTATGGCTACACCTTC. Translation gives CASTPRRDRSYYGYTF. The V gene is TRBV19, the J gene TRBJ1-2, with 7 bases aligning to TRBD1. Germline values: CDR1 LNHDA, CDR2 SQIVND (reference sequence). With V trimmed by 7 bases and J by 3 bases, 14 bases remained unmatched. The CDR3 runs to 16 residues. Using reference TRBV19 and TRBJ1-2 for the parts outside the CDR3, the full variable domain is DGGITQSPKYLFRKEGQNVTLSCEQNLNHDAMYWYRQDPGQGLRLIYYSQIVNDFQKGDIAEGYSVSREKKESFPLTVTSAQKNPTAFYLCASTPRRDRSYYGYTFGSGTRLTVV.

The table lists this clone with a count of one. V and J are TRBV15 and TRBJ2-2; TRBD1 matches at 7 bases. Looked up from germline, CDR1 is LNHNV and CDR2 is YYDKDF (reference sequence). V was pared by 2 bases and J by 7 bases, with 7 bases of the junction left unmatched. The CDR3 loop spans 15 amino acids. CDR3 in amino acids: CATSRQGVEHGELFF. The DNA for the CDR3 is TGTGCCACCAGCAGACAGGGGGTTGAGCACGGGGAGCTGTTTTTT.

The J gene is TRBJ2-7, the V gene TRBV3-1 (or the pseudogene TRBV3-2), with TRBD2 as a possible D gene (5 bases). V was pared by 4 bases and J by 2 bases, with 15 bases between. Germline assignment: CDR1 LGHDT and CDR2 YNNKEL (reference sequence). CDR3 length equals 15 residues. As DNA, the CDR3 is TGTGCCAGCAGCCTCAGTCTGTACGGGACCTACGAGCAGTACTTC. This sequence encodes CASSLSLYGTYEQYF.

V gene TRBV18 combines with J gene TRBJ2-7, with TRBD2 identical over 10 bases. There are 15 residues in the CDR3. V shed 4 bases and J 3 bases; nucleotides not matched to a gene: 6. Germline CDR1 is KGHSH and CDR2 is LQKENI. The CDR3 bases are TGTGCCAGCTCACGCGGGACTAGCGAACTCTACGAGCAGTACTTC. Amino acids: CASSRGTSELYEQYF.

V usage is TRBV7-6 and J usage is TRBJ1-2; D not resolved. This CDR3 spans 16 amino acids. V was shortened by 5 bases and J by 0 bases, with 16 bases between the two germline ends. Germline V CDR1 and CDR2: SGHVS, FNYEAQ. The CDR3, as DNA: TGTGCCAGCAGCCCCTTTAGCGGGTCTTCTAACTATGGCTACACCTTC. Translation: CASSPFSGSSNYGYTF.

The chain carries TRBV10-3 and TRBJ1-1, with a possible D match to TRBD1 (5 bases). The CDR3 has 11 residues. CDR1 is ENHRY, CDR2 SYGVKD, per germline. V lost 10 bases and J 5 bases, leaving 11 bases between the germline ends. CDR3 sequence reads: CATGVQTEAFF. DNA of the CDR3: TGTGCCACGGGGGTTCAGACTGAAGCTTTCTTT.

V gene TRBV29-1 combines with J gene TRBJ2-5; 9 nucleotides line up with TRBD2. Trimming took 6 bases from V and 5 from J; bases not matched to a gene: 13. This CDR3 spans 15 amino acids. From germline, CDR1 is SQVTM and CDR2 ANQGSEA. CDR3 sequence reads: CSVVPRGGTPETQYF. The CDR3 DNA sequence: TGCAGCGTGGTCCCGCGGGGGGGGACCCCTGAGACCCAGTACTTC.

The CDR3 is CASSMRRGAGSYNEQFF. CDR3 DNA sequence: TGTGCCAGCAGTATGAGGCGGGGGGCGGGATCCTACAATGAGCAGTTCTTC. V is TRBV6-4 and J is TRBJ2-1, with 8 bases identical to TRBD2. The CDR3 spans 17 residues. V lost 5 bases, J lost 1 base, and 10 bases stayed unmatched. CDR1 and CDR2 (germline): MRHNA, SNTAGT.

This clone was found once. The gene calls are TRBV24-1 and TRBJ2-2; TRBD2 might be the D (6 bases). The CDR3 is made up of 16 amino acids. With 0 bases removed from V and 5 bases from J, the gap between germline ends came to 12 bases. The germline gives CDR1 KGHDR, CDR2 SFDVKD. The CDR3 DNA reads TGTGCCACCAGTGATTTGATCGGGAGCGGGACCGGGGAGCTGTTTTTT. It specifies CATSDLIGSGTGELFF.

V is TRBV6-1 and J is TRBJ1-3; D ambiguous. The CDR3 runs 15 residues. The V end lost 2 bases, the J end lost 0 bases, and 8 bases lay between the germline ends. Germline CDR1 is MNHNS and CDR2 is SASEGT. In DNA form, the CDR3 reads TGTGCCAGCAGTGAATTCGGAGCCTCTGGAAACACCATATATTTT. This gives the protein CASSEFGASGNTIYF.

This sequence joins TRBV6-6 and TRBJ2-1; 8 nucleotides match TRBD1. Germline V gives CDR1 MNHNY, CDR2 SVGAGI (reference sequence). CDR3 length equals 11 residues. The CDR3 sequence is CGTGLQNEQFF. The CDR3 DNA is TGTGGGACAGGGTTACAGAATGAGCAGTTCTTC.

The genes are TRBV5-1 and TRBJ2-7; D gene ambiguous. The V and J ends lost 0 bases and 5 bases respectively, with 6 bases between them. Germline V gives CDR1 SGHRS, CDR2 YFSETQ. CDR3 length: 12 residues. Here the CDR3 DNA reads TGCGCCAGCAGCTTGGGTAGAGACGAGCAGTACTTC. The encoded protein is CASSLGRDEQYF.

The chain uses TRBV7-9 and TRBJ2-1, with 11 bases matching TRBD2. Germline CDR1 SEHNR, CDR2 FQNEAQ (reference sequence). This CDR3 contains 16 residues. The junction had 6 bases not matched to a gene; V was cut back by 3 bases and J by 5 bases. In DNA form, the CDR3 reads TGTGCCAGCAGCTTGTCGGGACTAGCGGAAAACAATGAGCAGTTCTTC. As protein: CASSLSGLAENNEQFF.

The V gene is TRBV4-2, the J gene TRBJ2-7; tentatively, D is TRBD1 (5 bases). The germline V gene has CDR1 LGHNA and CDR2 YNFKEQ. V dropped 0 bases and J dropped 2 bases, with 8 bases sitting between them. This CDR3 spans 14 amino acids. The CDR3 DNA reads as TGTGCCAGCAGCCAAGAACCAGGGCCCTACGAGCAGTACTTC. It encodes CASSQEPGPYEQYF.

As DNA, the CDR3 is TGTGCCAGCAGCGACAACGCCGTTAGGACATACAATGAAAAACTGTTTTTT. It translates to CASSDNAVRTYNEKLFF. The chain is built from TRBV11-2 and TRBJ1-4, with D maybe TRBD1 (5 bases). This CDR3 comprises 17 residues. CDR1 is SGHAT and CDR2 is FQNNGV in the germline V gene. Trimming left V 5 bases short and J 5 bases short, with 21 bases between.